A selection of T cell receptor beta chains follows, all from one sample in a study of beta chain features in type 1 diabetes. The table came from immunoSEQ multiplex PCR; TCRdb's copy has only in-frame clones and leaves some out. Of around 690,000 clones listed, 12% are singletons. The sequencing input was naive CD4+ T cells from blood. The receptor source for this set is a man younger than 40 with type 1 diabetes. Both conserved end residues are part of each CDR3. A D gene is named only where the DNA matches it firmly. Size is stated for part of the rows, as once, few or many counts, or as a class when the clone is expanded.

>TRBV5-6|few|TRBJ2-7|.
CASSLGVGRSSYEQYF
TGTGCCAGCAGCTTGGGAGTGGGCCGGAGCTCCTACGAGCAGTACTTC
>TRBV11-3|.|TRBJ2-3|TRBD2
CASSPGDYSTDTQYF
TGTGCCAGCAGCCCCGGGGACTACTCTACAGATACGCAGTATTTT
>TRBV7-9|few|TRBJ2-3|.
CASSLAKVMPFTDTQYF
TGTGCCAGCAGCTTAGCGAAGGTCATGCCTTTCACCGATACGCAGTATTTT
>TRBV7-9|.|TRBJ2-1|TRBD2
CASSFSRAGRGAYNEQFF
TGTGCCAGCAGCTTTTCCCGAGCAGGTCGGGGGGCCTACAATGAGCAGTTCTTC
>TRBV5-1|few|TRBJ1-5|.
CASSLGDNQPQHF
TGCGCCAGCAGCTTGGGGGACAATCAGCCCCAGCATTTT
>TRBV6-5|few|TRBJ1-2|.
CASSPRTENGYTF
TGTGCCAGCAGTCCCCGGACAGAGAATGGCTACACCTTC
>TRBV15|.|TRBJ1-4|.
CATSRDPPSGEKLFF
TGTGCCACCAGCAGAGATCCGCCCTCCGGGGAAAAACTGTTTTTT
>TRBV15|few|TRBJ1-5|.
CATSRGEVNQPQHF
TGTGCCACCAGCAGAGGAGAGGTCAATCAGCCCCAGCATTTT
>TRBV5-1|few|TRBJ2-2|TRBD1
CASSPGQGWTGELFF
TGCGCCAGCAGCCCTGGACAGGGGTGGACCGGGGAGCTGTTTTTT
>TRBV10-3|.|TRBJ2-1|TRBD2
CAISAGGQAYEQFF
TGTGCCATCAGTGCGGGGGGGCAGGCTTATGAGCAGTTCTTC
>TRBV5-6|once|TRBJ1-2|.
CASSFPRDVGYTF
TGTGCCAGCAGCTTTCCGCGGGACGTTGGCTACACCTTC
>TRBV15|few|TRBJ2-1|.
CATSALYNEQFF
TGTGCCACCAGCGCCCTATACAATGAGCAGTTCTTC
>TRBV7-9|.|TRBJ2-6|.
CASSLGEREPGANVLTF
TGTGCCAGCAGCTTAGGGGAGAGGGAACCTGGGGCCAACGTCCTGACTTTC
>TRBV15|.|TRBJ2-5|.
CATSDSQETQYF
TGTGCCACCAGCGACTCCCAAGAGACCCAGTACTTC
>TRBV18|few|TRBJ2-2|.
CATAETGNTGELFF
TGTGCCACCGCAGAGACAGGGAACACCGGGGAGCTGTTTTTT
>TRBV7-6|.|TRBJ2-1|TRBD2
CASSSPRTSGGPYNEQFF
TGTGCCAGCAGCTCGCCACGGACTAGCGGGGGACCTTACAATGAGCAGTTCTTC
>TRBV18|few|TRBJ2-5|TRBD1
CASSPPTGGLQETQYF
TGTGCCAGCTCACCACCGACAGGGGGCCTCCAAGAGACCCAGTACTTC
>TRBV7-7|.|TRBJ2-3|.
CASSLARGTGTDTQYF
TGTGCTAGCAGCTTAGCGCGGGGGACAGGTACAGATACGCAGTATTTT
>TRBV7-2|.|TRBJ1-1|.
CASSSQHLISFF
TGTGCCAGCAGCTCCCAACATCTGATATCTTTCTTT
>TRBV7-2|few|TRBJ2-5|TRBD2
CASTSTSGGETQYF
TGTGCCAGCACCTCGACTAGCGGGGGAGAGACCCAGTACTTC
>TRBV27|.|TRBJ2-2|.
CASSSVGYGSGELFF
TGTGCCAGCAGTTCCGTGGGTTATGGGTCCGGGGAGCTGTTTTTT
>TRBV30|.|TRBJ1-4|.
CAWSPGGATNEKLFF
TGTGCCTGGAGTCCCGGGGGTGCAACTAATGAAAAACTGTTTTTT
>TRBV9|.|TRBJ2-2|TRBD1
CASSTQTGGADTGELFF
TGTGCCAGCAGCACCCAGACAGGGGGCGCGGACACCGGGGAGCTGTTTTTT